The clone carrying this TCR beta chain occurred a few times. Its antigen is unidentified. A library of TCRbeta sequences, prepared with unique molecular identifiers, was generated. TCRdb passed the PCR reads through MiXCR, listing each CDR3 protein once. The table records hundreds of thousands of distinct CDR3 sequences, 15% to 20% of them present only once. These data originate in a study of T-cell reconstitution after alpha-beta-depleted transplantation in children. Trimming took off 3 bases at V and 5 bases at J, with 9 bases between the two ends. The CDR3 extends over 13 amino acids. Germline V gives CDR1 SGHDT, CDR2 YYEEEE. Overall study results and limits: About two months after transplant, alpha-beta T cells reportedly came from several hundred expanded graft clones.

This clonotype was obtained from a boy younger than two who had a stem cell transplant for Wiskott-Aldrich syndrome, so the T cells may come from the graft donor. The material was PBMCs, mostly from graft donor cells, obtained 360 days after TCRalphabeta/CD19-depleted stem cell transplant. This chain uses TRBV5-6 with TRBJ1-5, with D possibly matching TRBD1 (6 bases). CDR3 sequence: CASSSQGYQPQHF. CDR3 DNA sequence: TGTGCCAGCAGCTCACAGGGATATCAGCCCCAGCATTTT.